The source of this T cell receptor beta chain is a study of control samples from healthy donors and cancer patients. Using immunoSEQ multiplex PCR, the repertoire was profiled, and TCRdb retains in-frame clones only, with some absent. This repertoire shows about 53,000 clones, about 85% found once; its top ten account for about 14%. The CDR3 contains 16 residues. V trimming: 3 bases; J trimming: 7 bases; junction bases outside the gene matches: 10. Germline CDR1 is SGHDT and CDR2 is YYEEEE. The sample consisted of PBMCs. The chain employs TRBV5-6 and TRBJ2-7; 13 bases match TRBD2. This receptor was taken from a man aged 60 to 75 with head and neck cancer. CDR3 in amino acids: CASSSNRLAGGREQYF. The CDR3 nucleotides read TGTGCCAGCAGCTCTAACAGACTAGCGGGAGGAAGGGAGCAGTACTTC.